A single sample is the source of the 4 T cell receptor beta chains below, sequenced in a study of T cell responses to AZD1222 COVID-19 vaccine. Libraries were prepared by immunoSEQ multiplex PCR; TCRdb keeps only in-frame clonotypes and omits some of them. The data contain about 140,000 clones, 80% to 95% of them singletons. Source: peripheral blood, taken 28 days after the second AZD1222 dose. The receptors were sampled from an adult who received the AZD1222 COVID-19 vaccine.

The chain carries TRBV7-9 and TRBJ2-5, with 10 positions matching TRBD1. The J segment lost 1 base and the V segment lost 5 bases, leaving 4 bases of the junction unmatched. The CDR3 extends over 15 amino acids. Germline values: CDR1 SEHNR, CDR2 FQNEAQ (reference sequence). The CDR3 here is CASSLGQGTQETQYF. CDR3 sequence (DNA): TGTGCCAGCAGCCTGGGACAGGGGACCCAAGAGACCCAGTACTTC.

J is TRBJ1-5 and V is TRBV10-3; D might be TRBD1 (6 bases). CDR1 ENHRY and CDR2 SYGVKD come from the germline V gene. The CDR3 is made up of 14 amino acids. V lost 5 bases and J lost 4, with 12 bases in between. CDR3: CAISPVQGNQPQHF. The CDR3 DNA is TGTGCCATCAGTCCGGTTCAGGGGAATCAGCCCCAGCATTTT.

The chain combines TRBV7-2 with TRBJ1-1; TRBD1 matches 7 bases. The V gene's germline CDR1 is SGHTA and CDR2 FQGNSA. The CDR3 contains 13 residues. J gave up 5 bases and V 5 bases, and 5 bases lay outside the gene matches. The CDR3 DNA reads TGTGCCAGCAGCCCTCAGGGGGTTACTGAAGCTTTCTTT. It codes for CASSPQGVTEAFF.

The chain combines TRBV5-1 with TRBJ1-2, with D perhaps TRBD1 (6 bases). Germline V gene lookup returns CDR1 SGHRS and CDR2 YFSETQ. V was trimmed by 1 base and J by 6 bases, leaving 13 bases between them. This CDR3 spans 14 amino acids. CDR3 DNA: TGCGCCAGCAGCTTGACGGACCCAGGGGATGGCTACACCTTC. Its translation is CASSLTDPGDGYTF. Based on the CDR3 plus reference TRBV5-1 and TRBJ1-2, the full variable domain is KAGVTQTPRYLIKTRGQQVTLSCSPISGHRSVSWYQQTPGQGLQFLFEYFSETQRNKGNFPGRFSGRQFSNSRSEMNVSTLELGDSALYLCASSLTDPGDGYTFGSGTRLTVV.